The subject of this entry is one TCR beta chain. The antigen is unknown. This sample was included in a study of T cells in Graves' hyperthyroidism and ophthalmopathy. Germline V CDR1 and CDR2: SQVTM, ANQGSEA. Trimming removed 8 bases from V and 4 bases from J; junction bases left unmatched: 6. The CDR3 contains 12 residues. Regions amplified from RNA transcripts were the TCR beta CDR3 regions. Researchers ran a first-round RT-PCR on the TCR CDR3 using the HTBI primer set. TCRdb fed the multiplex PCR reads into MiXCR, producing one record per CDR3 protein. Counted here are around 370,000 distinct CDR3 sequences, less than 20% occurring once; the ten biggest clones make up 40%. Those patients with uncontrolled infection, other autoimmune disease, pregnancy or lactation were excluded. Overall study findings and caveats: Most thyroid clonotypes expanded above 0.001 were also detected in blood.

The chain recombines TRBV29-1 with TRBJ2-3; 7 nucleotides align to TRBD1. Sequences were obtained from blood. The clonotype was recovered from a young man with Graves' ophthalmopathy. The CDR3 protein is CSTRQGPDTQYF. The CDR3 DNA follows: TGCAGCACAAGACAGGGACCAGATACGCAGTATTTT.